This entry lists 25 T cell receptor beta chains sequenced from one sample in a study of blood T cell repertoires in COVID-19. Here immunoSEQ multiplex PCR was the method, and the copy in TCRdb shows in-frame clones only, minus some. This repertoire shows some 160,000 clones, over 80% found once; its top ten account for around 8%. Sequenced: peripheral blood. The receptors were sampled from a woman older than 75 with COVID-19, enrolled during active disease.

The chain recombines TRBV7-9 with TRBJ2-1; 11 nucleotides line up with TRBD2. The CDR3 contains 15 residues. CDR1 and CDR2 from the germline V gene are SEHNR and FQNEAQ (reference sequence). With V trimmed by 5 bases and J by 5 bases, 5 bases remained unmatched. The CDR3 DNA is TGTGCCAGCAGCCTACTAGCGGGGGAGAACAATGAGCAGTTCTTC. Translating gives CASSLLAGENNEQFF. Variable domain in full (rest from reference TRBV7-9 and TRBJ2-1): DTGVSQNPRHKITKRGQNVTFRCDPISEHNRLYWYRQTLGQGPEFLTYFQNEAQLEKSRLLSDRFSAERPKGSFSTLEIQRTEQGDSAMYLCASSLLAGENNEQFFGPGTRLTVL.

As DNA, the CDR3 is TGTGCCATCAGGGGGGGTGATTCACCCCTCCACTTT. Its protein product is CAIRGGDSPLHF. The gene calls are TRBV10-3 and TRBJ1-6, with D perhaps TRBD1 (5 bases). Germline V gene lookup returns CDR1 ENHRY and CDR2 SYGVKD. CDR3 length: 12 amino acids. V was clipped by 6 bases and J by 8 bases, with 8 bases between them.

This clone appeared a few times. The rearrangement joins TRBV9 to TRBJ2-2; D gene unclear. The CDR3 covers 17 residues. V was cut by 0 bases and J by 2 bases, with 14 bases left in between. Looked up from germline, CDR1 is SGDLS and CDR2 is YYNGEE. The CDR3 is CASSVAVMTFNTGELFF. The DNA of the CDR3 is TGTGCCAGCAGCGTAGCGGTCATGACATTTAACACCGGGGAGCTGTTTTTT.

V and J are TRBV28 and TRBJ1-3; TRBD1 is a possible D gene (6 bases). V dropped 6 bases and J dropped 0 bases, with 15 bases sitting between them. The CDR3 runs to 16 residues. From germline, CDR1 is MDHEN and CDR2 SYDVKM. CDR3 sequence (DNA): TGTGCCAGCAGCCTAGGGGGGGCCCACTCTGGAAACACCATATATTTT. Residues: CASSLGGAHSGNTIYF.

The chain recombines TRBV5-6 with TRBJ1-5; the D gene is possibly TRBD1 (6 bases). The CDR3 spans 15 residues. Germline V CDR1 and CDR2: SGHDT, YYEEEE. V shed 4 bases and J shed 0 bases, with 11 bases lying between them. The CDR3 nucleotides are TGTGCCAGCAGCAGGACAGAATATAGCAATCAGCCCCAGCATTTT. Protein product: CASSRTEYSNQPQHF.

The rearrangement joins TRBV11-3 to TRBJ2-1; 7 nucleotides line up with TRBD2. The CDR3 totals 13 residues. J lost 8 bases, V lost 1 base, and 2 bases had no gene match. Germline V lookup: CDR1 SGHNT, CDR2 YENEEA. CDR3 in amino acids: CASSLVGGDEQFF. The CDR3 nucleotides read TGTGCCAGCAGCTTAGTTGGGGGGGATGAGCAGTTCTTC.

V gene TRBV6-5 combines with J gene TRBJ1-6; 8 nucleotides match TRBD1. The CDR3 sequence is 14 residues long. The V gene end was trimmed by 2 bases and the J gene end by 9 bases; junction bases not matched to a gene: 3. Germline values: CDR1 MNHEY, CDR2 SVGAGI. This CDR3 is CASSYRDRLSPLHF. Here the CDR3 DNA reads TGTGCCAGCAGTTACCGGGACAGGCTTTCACCCCTCCACTTT.

CDR3 bases: TGCGCCAGCAGCCAGGGACTGGCTCAGCCCCAGCATTTT. It encodes CASSQGLAQPQHF. V usage is TRBV5-1 and J usage is TRBJ1-5, with D perhaps TRBD1 (5 bases). V lost 4 bases and J lost 6, with 11 bases in between. CDR3 length: 13 residues. Germline V lookup: CDR1 SGHRS, CDR2 YFSETQ.

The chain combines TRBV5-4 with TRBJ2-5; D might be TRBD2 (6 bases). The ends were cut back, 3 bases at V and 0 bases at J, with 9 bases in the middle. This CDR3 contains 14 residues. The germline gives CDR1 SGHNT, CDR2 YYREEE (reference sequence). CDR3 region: CASSSGLDQETQYF. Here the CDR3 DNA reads TGTGCCAGCAGCTCGGGACTGGACCAAGAGACCCAGTACTTC.

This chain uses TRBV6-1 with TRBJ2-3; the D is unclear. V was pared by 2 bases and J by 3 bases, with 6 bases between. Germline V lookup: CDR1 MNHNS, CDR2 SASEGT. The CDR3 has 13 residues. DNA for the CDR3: TGTGCCAGCAGTGAACACTATACAGATACGCAGTATTTT. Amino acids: CASSEHYTDTQYF.

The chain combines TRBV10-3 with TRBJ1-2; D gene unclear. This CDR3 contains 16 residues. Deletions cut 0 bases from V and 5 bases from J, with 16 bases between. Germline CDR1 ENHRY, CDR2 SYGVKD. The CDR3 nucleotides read TGTGCCATCAGTGAGTCTGAAACAGTGGGGAGGTATGGCTACACCTTC. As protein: CAISESETVGRYGYTF.

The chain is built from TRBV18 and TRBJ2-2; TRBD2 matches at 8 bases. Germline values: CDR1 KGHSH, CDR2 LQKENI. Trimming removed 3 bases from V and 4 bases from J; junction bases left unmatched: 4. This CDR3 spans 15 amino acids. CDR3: CASSPPGGGTGELFF. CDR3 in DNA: TGTGCCAGCTCACCGCCGGGAGGGGGCACCGGGGAGCTGTTTTTT.

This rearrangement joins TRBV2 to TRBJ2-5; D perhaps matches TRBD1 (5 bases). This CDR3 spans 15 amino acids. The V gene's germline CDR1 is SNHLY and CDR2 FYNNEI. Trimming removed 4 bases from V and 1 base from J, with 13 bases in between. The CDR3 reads CASSAPDSFQETQYF. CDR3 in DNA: TGTGCCAGCAGTGCCCCAGACAGTTTCCAAGAGACCCAGTACTTC.

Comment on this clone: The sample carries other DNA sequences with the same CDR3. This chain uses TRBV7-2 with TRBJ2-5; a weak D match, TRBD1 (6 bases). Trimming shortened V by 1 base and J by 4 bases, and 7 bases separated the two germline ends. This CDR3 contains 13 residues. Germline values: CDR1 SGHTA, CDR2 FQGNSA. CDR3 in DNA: TGTGCCAGCAGCTTAGGGGGGCGAGAGACCCAGTACTTC. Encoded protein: CASSLGGRETQYF. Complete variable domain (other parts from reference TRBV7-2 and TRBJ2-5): GAGVSQSPSNKVTEKGKDVELRCDPISGHTALYWYRQSLGQGLEFLIYFQGNSAPDKSGLPSDRFSAERTGGSVSTLTIQRTQQEDSAVYLCASSLGGRETQYFGPGTRLLVL.

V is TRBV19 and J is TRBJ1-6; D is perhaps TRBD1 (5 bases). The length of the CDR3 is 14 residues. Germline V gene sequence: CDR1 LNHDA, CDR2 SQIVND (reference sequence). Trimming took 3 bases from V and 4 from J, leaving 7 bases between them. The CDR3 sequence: CASSINRYNSPLHF. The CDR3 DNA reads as TGTGCCAGTAGTATTAACAGGTATAATTCACCCCTCCACTTT.

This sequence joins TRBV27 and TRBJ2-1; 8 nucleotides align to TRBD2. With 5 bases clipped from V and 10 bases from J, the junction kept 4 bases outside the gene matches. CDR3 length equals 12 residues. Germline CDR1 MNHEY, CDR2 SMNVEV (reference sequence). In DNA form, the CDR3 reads TGTGCCAGCAGTCCCCCGGGGGGGGAGCAGTTCTTC. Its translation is CASSPPGGEQFF.

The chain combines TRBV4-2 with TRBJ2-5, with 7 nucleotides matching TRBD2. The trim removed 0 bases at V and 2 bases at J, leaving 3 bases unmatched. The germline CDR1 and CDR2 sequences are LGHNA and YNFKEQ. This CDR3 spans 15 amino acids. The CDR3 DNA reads TGTGCCAGCAGCCAAGAAGCGGGACTACAAGAGACCCAGTACTTC. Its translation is CASSQEAGLQETQYF.

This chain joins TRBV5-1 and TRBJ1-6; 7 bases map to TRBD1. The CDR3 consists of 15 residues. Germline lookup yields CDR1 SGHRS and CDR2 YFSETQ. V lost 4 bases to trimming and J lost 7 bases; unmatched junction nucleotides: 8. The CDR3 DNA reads TGCGCCAGCAGCATAGACAGGGTCGACAATTCACCCCTCCACTTT. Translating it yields CASSIDRVDNSPLHF.

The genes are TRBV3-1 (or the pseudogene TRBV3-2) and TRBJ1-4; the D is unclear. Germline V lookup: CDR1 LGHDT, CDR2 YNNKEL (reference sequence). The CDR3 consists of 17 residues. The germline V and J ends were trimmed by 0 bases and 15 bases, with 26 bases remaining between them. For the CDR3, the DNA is TGTGCCAGCAGCCAAGATTGGTCAGTTCCAGCCTCCGTGAGGGTGTTTTTT. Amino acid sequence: CASSQDWSVPASVRVFF.

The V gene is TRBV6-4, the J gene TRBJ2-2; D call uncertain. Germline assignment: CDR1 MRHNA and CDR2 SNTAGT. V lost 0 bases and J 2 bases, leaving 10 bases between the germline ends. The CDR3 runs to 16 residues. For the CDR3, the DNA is TGTGCCAGCAGTGACTCCCCTACCCCTAACACCGGGGAGCTGTTTTTT. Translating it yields CASSDSPTPNTGELFF.

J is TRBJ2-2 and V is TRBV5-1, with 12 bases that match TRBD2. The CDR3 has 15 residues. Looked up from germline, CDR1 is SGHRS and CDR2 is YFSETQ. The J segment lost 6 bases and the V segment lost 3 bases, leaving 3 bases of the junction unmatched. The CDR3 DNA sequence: TGCGCCAGCAGCTCTAGCGGGGGGGCCCCCGGGGAGCTGTTTTTT. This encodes CASSSSGGAPGELFF.

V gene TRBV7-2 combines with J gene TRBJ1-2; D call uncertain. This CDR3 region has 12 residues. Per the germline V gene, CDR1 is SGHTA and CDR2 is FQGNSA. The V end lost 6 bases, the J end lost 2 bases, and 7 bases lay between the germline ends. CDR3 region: CASSNRNYGYTF. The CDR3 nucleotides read TGTGCCAGCAGTAACCGGAACTATGGCTACACCTTC.

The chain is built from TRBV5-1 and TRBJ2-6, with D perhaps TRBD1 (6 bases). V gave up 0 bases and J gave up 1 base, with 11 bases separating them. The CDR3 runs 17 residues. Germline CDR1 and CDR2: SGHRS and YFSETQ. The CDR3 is CASSLGTGTSGANVLTF. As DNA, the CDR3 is TGCGCCAGCAGCTTGGGAACCGGGACATCTGGGGCCAACGTCCTGACTTTC.

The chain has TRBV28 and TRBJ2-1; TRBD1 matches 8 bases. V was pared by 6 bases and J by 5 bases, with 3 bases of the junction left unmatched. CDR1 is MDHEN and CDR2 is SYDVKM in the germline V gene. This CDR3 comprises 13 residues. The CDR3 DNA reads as TGTGCCAGCAGACGACAGGGGAACAATGAGCAGTTCTTC. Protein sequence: CASRRQGNNEQFF.

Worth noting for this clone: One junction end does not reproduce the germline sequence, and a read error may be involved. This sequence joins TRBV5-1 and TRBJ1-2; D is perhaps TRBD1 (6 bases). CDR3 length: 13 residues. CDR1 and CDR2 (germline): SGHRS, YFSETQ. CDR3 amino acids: CASSLTGNSGYTF. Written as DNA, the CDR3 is TGCGCCAGCAGCTTGACAGGGAACTCTGGCTACACCTTC.